The following is a T cell receptor (beta chain) sequence with its context. As yet, its antigen is unknown. Other nucleotide sequences from this sample produce the same CDR3. The data belong to a study of shared clonotypes between healthy human individuals. Study-level background: A couple of women and a few men aged 18 to 49 made up the donors. General observations from the study: An anticipated effect of sequencing depth on clonotype sharing among donors was recognized. Enrolling few donors narrowed the genetic and exposure-history diversity that was represented.

Genomic DNA of each subset was evenly split across several immunoSEQ plates. Repertoires were generated with immunoSEQ multiplex PCR, while TCRdb's copy carries only in-frame clones and drops some. Here the sample spans 400,000 to 550,000 clones, around 80% being singletons. From germline, CDR1 is MNHEY and CDR2 SVGAGI. Trimming removed 2 bases from V and 0 bases from J, with 4 bases in between. The CDR3 runs to 13 residues. The clonotype was recovered from a woman between 40 and 55 years old in good health. Some clones in this sample may be carry-over from other donors' samples. V is TRBV6-5 and J is TRBJ1-1; D ambiguous. Sequences were obtained from PBMCs. CDR3 DNA sequence: TGTGCCAGCAGTTACCAGGTGAACACTGAAGCTTTCTTT. Translation: CASSYQVNTEAFF.